A single sample gave rise to the 2 T cell receptor beta chains below, sequenced in a study of T cell repertoires in cytomegalovirus infection. Their recognized antigens are unknown. MiXCR, run by TCRdb on the reads, gives a single entry per CDR3 protein. The table has 360,000 or so distinct CDR3 sequences, about 35% seen once. The material was cultured PBMCs, obtained from culture after CMV antigen stimulation. All receptors derive from a human donor in good health (CMV status not recorded). Some clones in this sample may be carry-over from other donors' samples.

The rearrangement uses TRBV6-2 or TRBV6-3 and TRBJ1-1; D not resolved. Trimming removed 5 bases at V and 0 bases at J, with 13 bases between. The CDR3 consists of 15 residues. Per germline, CDR1 MNHEY and CDR2 SVGEGT. The CDR3 here is CASSREEGMNTEAFF. In DNA, the CDR3 is TGTGCCAGCAGTAGGGAGGAAGGGATGAACACTGAAGCTTTCTTT.

This clonotype was picked up a small number of times. This chain uses TRBV4-1 with TRBJ2-2, with a tentative D call TRBD1 (5 bases). The CDR3 loop spans 17 amino acids. V gave up 0 bases and J gave up 0 bases, with 11 bases separating them. Germline V gene data show CDR1 as MGHRA and CDR2 as YSYEKL. CDR3 in amino acids: CASSQDRGRANTGELFF. The CDR3 nucleotides are TGCGCCAGCAGCCAAGATAGGGGCAGAGCGAACACCGGGGAGCTGTTTTTT.